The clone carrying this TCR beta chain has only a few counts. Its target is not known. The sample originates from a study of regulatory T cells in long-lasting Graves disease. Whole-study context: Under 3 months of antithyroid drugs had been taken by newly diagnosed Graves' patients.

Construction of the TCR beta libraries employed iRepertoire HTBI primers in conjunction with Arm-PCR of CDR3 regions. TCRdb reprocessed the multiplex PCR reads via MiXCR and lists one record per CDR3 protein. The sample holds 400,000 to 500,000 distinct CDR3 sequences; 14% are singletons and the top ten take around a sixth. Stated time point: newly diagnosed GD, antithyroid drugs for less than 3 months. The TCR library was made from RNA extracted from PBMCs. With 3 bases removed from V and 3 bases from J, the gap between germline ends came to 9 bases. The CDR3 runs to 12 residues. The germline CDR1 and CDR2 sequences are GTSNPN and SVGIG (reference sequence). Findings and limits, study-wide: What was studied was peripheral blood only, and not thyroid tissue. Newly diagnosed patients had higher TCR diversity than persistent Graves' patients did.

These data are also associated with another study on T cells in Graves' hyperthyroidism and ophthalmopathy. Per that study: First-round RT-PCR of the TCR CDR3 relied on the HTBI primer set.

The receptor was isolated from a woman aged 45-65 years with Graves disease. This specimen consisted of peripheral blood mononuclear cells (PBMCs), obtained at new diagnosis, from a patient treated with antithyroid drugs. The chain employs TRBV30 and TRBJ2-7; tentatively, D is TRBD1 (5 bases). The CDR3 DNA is TGTGCCTGGAGCGCAGGGATCTACGAGCAGTACTTC. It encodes CAWSAGIYEQYF.